Listed here is a single TCR beta chain. Here immunoSEQ multiplex PCR was the method, and the copy in TCRdb shows in-frame clones only, minus some. Of 35,000 to 50,000 clones listed, roughly 90% were seen once; the top ten hold 0.55% to 0.85%. The record originates from a study of T cell changes during pregnancy in multiple sclerosis. CDR1 is SGDLS and CDR2 is YYNGEE in the germline V gene. V trimming: 0 bases; J trimming: 2 bases; junction bases outside the gene matches: 4. There are 16 residues in the CDR3. The sample here was CD4+ T cells from peripheral blood mononuclear cells, taken in the first trimester of pregnancy. V and J are TRBV9 and TRBJ2-3; 9 nucleotides match TRBD2. This TCR derives from a female donor with multiple sclerosis, enrolled in a pregnancy study. The CDR3 sequence is CASSVGLAGLTDTQYF. The CDR3, as DNA: TGTGCCAGCAGCGTAGGTCTAGCGGGACTCACAGATACGCAGTATTTT.